Each of the 22 T cell receptor beta chains below was sequenced from the same sample in a study of blood T cell repertoires in COVID-19. This table comes from immunoSEQ multiplex PCR, and its TCRdb copy is limited to in-frame clones, with some not included. The repertoire has about 190,000 clones, approximately 90% of them found once; the top ten carry approximately 4.5%. Sequenced material: peripheral blood. All receptors come from a human donor in a cohort sampled during active COVID-19.

The chain recombines TRBV5-1 with TRBJ2-2; D remains ambiguous. CDR3 length: 13 amino acids. V was pared by 4 bases and J by 4 bases, with 8 bases between. Germline CDR1 reads SGHRS; CDR2 reads YFSETQ. This CDR3 reads CASSGRSTGELFF. CDR3 DNA: TGCGCCAGCAGCGGCAGGTCCACCGGGGAGCTGTTTTTT. The whole variable domain, filled in from reference TRBV5-1 and TRBJ2-2, reads KAGVTQTPRYLIKTRGQQVTLSCSPISGHRSVSWYQQTPGQGLQFLFEYFSETQRNKGNFPGRFSGRQFSNSRSEMNVSTLELGDSALYLCASSGRSTGELFFGEGSRLTVL.

The chain joins TRBV19 to TRBJ2-1; 10 bases are a match to TRBD2. With 4 bases clipped from V and 5 bases from J, the junction kept 5 bases outside the gene matches. In germline, CDR1 is LNHDA, CDR2 SQIVND (reference sequence). The CDR3 length is 15 residues. In DNA, the CDR3 is TGTGCCAGTAGTAAACTAGCGGGGACAAACAATGAGCAGTTCTTC. Translated: CASSKLAGTNNEQFF.

The chain uses TRBV6-1 and TRBJ1-2; no firm D call. CDR1 is MNHNS, CDR2 SASEGT, per germline. The CDR3 is 14 residues long. Between the trimmed V and J ends, which lost 2 bases and 4 bases, there was a span of 11 bases. The CDR3 nucleotides read TGTGCCAGCAGTGAAATGAGGGCAGCCTATGGCTACACCTTC. Translating gives CASSEMRAAYGYTF.

J is TRBJ1-2 and V is TRBV9; D not resolved. V was clipped by 0 bases and J by 6 bases, with 9 bases between them. CDR3 length: 13 amino acids. Per germline, CDR1 SGDLS and CDR2 YYNGEE. Written as DNA, the CDR3 is TGTGCCAGCAGCGTAGAAGGGAGGGATGGCTACACCTTC. The encoded protein is CASSVEGRDGYTF.

This chain connects TRBV30 to TRBJ1-5; TRBD1 matches at 9 bases. The CDR3 loop spans 14 amino acids. With 7 bases clipped from V and 4 bases from J, the junction kept 8 bases outside the gene matches. Germline V gene data show CDR1 as GTSNPN and CDR2 as SVGIG (reference sequence). The CDR3 nucleotides are TGTGCCTACCAACAGGGGGCCAGAAATCAGCCCCAGCATTTT. Protein: CAYQQGARNQPQHF.

J is TRBJ1-5 and V is TRBV18; D remains ambiguous. The CDR3 spans 15 residues. Germline V lookup: CDR1 KGHSH, CDR2 LQKENI. The germline V and J ends were trimmed by 2 bases and 8 bases, with 16 bases remaining between them. This CDR3 reads CASSPGPLAGEPQHF. DNA of the CDR3: TGTGCCAGCTCACCAGGACCTTTAGCGGGAGAGCCCCAGCATTTT.

This chain connects TRBV2 to TRBJ2-1, with D possibly matching TRBD2 (6 bases). Looked up from germline, CDR1 is SNHLY and CDR2 is FYNNEI. The CDR3 has 17 residues. V gave up 3 bases and J gave up 3 bases, with 18 bases separating them. In nucleotides, the CDR3 is TGTGCCAGCAGTGAGGCCATGGGGGGTGTTGACTACAATGAGCAGTTCTTC. Translating gives CASSEAMGGVDYNEQFF.

V usage is TRBV30 and J usage is TRBJ2-7; 10 bases map to TRBD2. Germline V gene sequence: CDR1 GTSNPN, CDR2 SVGIG (reference sequence). The CDR3 spans 16 residues. V trimming: 3 bases; J trimming: 2 bases; junction bases outside the gene matches: 10. DNA of the CDR3: TGTGCCTGGAGCGTGCGGGGGCTAGCGGGAGCCTACGAGCAGTACTTC. Translated: CAWSVRGLAGAYEQYF.

The J gene is TRBJ1-2, the V gene TRBV6-2 or TRBV6-3, with D possibly matching TRBD1 (5 bases). V was shortened by 3 bases and J by 6 bases, with 11 bases between the two germline ends. The CDR3 sequence is 13 residues long. Germline CDR1 is MNHEY and CDR2 is SVGEGT. The CDR3 region has the DNA TGTGCCAGCAGTTATCAGGAGGGGAATGGCTACACCTTC. It encodes CASSYQEGNGYTF.

The CDR3 nucleotides are TGTGCCATCAGGTCACTCGGCAGGGATGGAAACACCATATATTTT. Protein: CAIRSLGRDGNTIYF. The rearrangement uses TRBV10-3 and TRBJ1-3, with a possible D match to TRBD1 (5 bases). In germline, CDR1 is ENHRY, CDR2 SYGVKD. The V end lost 6 bases, the J end lost 3 bases, and 15 bases lay between the germline ends. CDR3 size: 15 residues.

The chain recombines TRBV5-4 with TRBJ2-5, with a weak D call TRBD1 (5 bases). This CDR3 comprises 14 residues. Trimming took 2 bases from V and 2 from J, leaving 10 bases between them. Per germline, CDR1 SGHNT and CDR2 YYREEE (reference sequence). The CDR3: CASSFTGPQETQYF. The CDR3 nucleotides read TGTGCCAGCAGCTTCACAGGTCCACAAGAGACCCAGTACTTC.

The chain links TRBV4-1 to TRBJ2-5, with D maybe TRBD2 (7 bases). The length of the CDR3 is 12 residues. The V end lost 1 base, the J end lost 11 bases, and 11 bases lay between the germline ends. Germline V lookup: CDR1 MGHRA, CDR2 YSYEKL. CDR3 residues: CASSQGGGLQYF. The CDR3 coding sequence is TGCGCCAGCAGCCAAGGGGGGGGGCTTCAGTACTTC.

This rearrangement joins TRBV11-2 to TRBJ1-4, with D tentatively TRBD1 (6 bases). There are 11 residues in the CDR3. The V and J ends lost 1 base and 16 bases respectively, with 10 bases between them. CDR1 SGHAT and CDR2 FQNNGV come from the germline V gene. The CDR3 reads CASSLGTDQFF. The CDR3 nucleotides are TGTGCCAGCAGCTTAGGGACAGATCAGTTTTTT.

This CDR3 reads CASSPGGANYGYTF. CDR3 DNA: TGCGCCAGCAGCCCAGGGGGCGCGAACTATGGCTACACCTTC. The rearrangement joins TRBV5-1 to TRBJ1-2; 8 bases map to TRBD1. Unmatched junction bases numbered 4, after V lost 4 bases and J lost 2 bases. The CDR3 runs 14 residues. Looked up from germline, CDR1 is SGHRS and CDR2 is YFSETQ. The entire variable domain, with the rest obtained from reference TRBV5-1 and TRBJ1-2, is as follows: KAGVTQTPRYLIKTRGQQVTLSCSPISGHRSVSWYQQTPGQGLQFLFEYFSETQRNKGNFPGRFSGRQFSNSRSEMNVSTLELGDSALYLCASSPGGANYGYTFGSGTRLTVV.

Points on this clone: Additional DNA sequences in this sample encode the identical CDR3. The DNA for the CDR3 is TGTGCCTACAAATTGGGAGGGGGTGGAGATTCACCCCTCCACTTT. Translating it yields CAYKLGGGGDSPLHF. The chain couples TRBV30 to TRBJ1-6; D might be TRBD1 (6 bases). Germline values: CDR1 GTSNPN, CDR2 SVGIG (reference sequence). CDR3 length: 15 residues. The ends were cut back, 7 bases at V and 8 bases at J, with 21 bases in the middle.

This rearrangement joins TRBV11-2 to TRBJ2-5, with 14 bases matching TRBD2. Germline V gene sequence: CDR1 SGHAT, CDR2 FQNNGV. This CDR3 spans 18 amino acids. The V and J ends lost 6 bases and 4 bases, in that order; junction bases with no gene match: 13. The CDR3 is CASSSGLAGGGLAETQYF. The CDR3 region has the DNA TGTGCCAGCAGTTCCGGACTAGCGGGGGGCGGATTAGCAGAGACCCAGTACTTC.

The V call is TRBV6-6, the J call TRBJ1-5, with D tentatively TRBD1 (5 bases). The CDR3 has 15 amino acids. Germline V gene sequence: CDR1 MNHNY, CDR2 SVGAGI (reference sequence). Trimming pared 6 bases from V and 0 bases from J, leaving 12 bases between. DNA for the CDR3: TGTGCCAGCAGGGGGGGAGTCATTAGCAATCAGCCCCAGCATTTT. Amino acids: CASRGGVISNQPQHF.

This chain joins TRBV7-2 and TRBJ1-1; possible D gene TRBD1, 5 bases. The CDR3 is 12 amino acids. Trimming left V 0 bases short and J 10 bases short, with 9 bases between. CDR1 SGHTA and CDR2 FQGNSA come from the germline V gene. The CDR3 sequence is CASSLAAGTAFF. The CDR3 bases are TGTGCCAGCAGCTTAGCGGCGGGGACAGCTTTCTTT. Using reference TRBV7-2 and TRBJ1-1 for the parts outside the CDR3, the full variable domain is GAGVSQSPSNKVTEKGKDVELRCDPISGHTALYWYRQSLGQGLEFLIYFQGNSAPDKSGLPSDRFSAERTGGSVSTLTIQRTQQEDSAVYLCASSLAAGTAFFGQGTRLTVV.

The chain uses TRBV7-8 and TRBJ1-3, with D maybe TRBD1 (6 bases). V was pared by 2 bases and J by 7 bases, with 12 bases between. The CDR3 is 14 residues long. Per the germline V gene, CDR1 is SGHVS and CDR2 is FQNEAQ. CDR3 protein: CASSLSTQGNTIYF. The CDR3, as DNA: TGTGCCAGCAGCTTATCAACCCAGGGGAACACCATATATTTT.

This chain links TRBV5-8 with TRBJ1-4; D is ambiguous. The germline V gene has CDR1 SGHTS and CDR2 YDEGEE. This CDR3 spans 15 amino acids. The ends were cut back, 3 bases at V and 0 bases at J, with 9 bases in the middle. The chain's CDR3 is CASSYQEATNEKLFF. Written as DNA, the CDR3 is TGTGCCAGCAGCTACCAGGAGGCAACTAATGAAAAACTGTTTTTT.

The chain combines TRBV9 with TRBJ2-3, with D perhaps matching TRBD2 (6 bases). V gave up 0 bases and J gave up 1 base, with 15 bases separating them. The CDR3 is 17 amino acids. In germline, CDR1 is SGDLS, CDR2 YYNGEE. The CDR3 DNA is TGTGCCAGCAGCGTAGGAGGAGGGGAGAGGGGCACAGATACGCAGTATTTT. This encodes CASSVGGGERGTDTQYF.

This clone showed up just once. The CDR3 loop is CASRPDRTSNQPQHF. The CDR3 DNA follows: TGTGCCAGCAGACCTGACAGGACAAGCAATCAGCCCCAGCATTTT. The rearrangement joins TRBV6-5 to TRBJ1-5; possibly TRBD1 for D (6 bases). Germline V gives CDR1 MNHEY, CDR2 SVGAGI. Trimming stripped 6 bases from V and 1 base from J, with 13 bases between. The CDR3 has 15 amino acids.